This TCR beta chain appears in the sequencing data of a study of CD8+CD57+ T cells in acquired aplastic anemia. V lost 7 bases and J lost 5; bases outside the gene matches: 8. Germline CDR1 reads SGHDT; CDR2 reads YYEEEE. The CDR3 has 13 residues. Genomic DNA, the template, was used for profiling of the TCR beta VDJ and CDR3. From the reads, TCRdb called clonotypes with MiXCR, one entry per CDR3 protein. Seen here are some 200,000 distinct CDR3 sequences, more than 45% observed once, and the top ten hold approximately 9.4%. This clonotype was picked up many times. The patients chosen for sequencing had shown expansion of CD8+CD57+ cells (detected by flow cytometry).

This chain links TRBV5-6 with TRBJ1-1, with 7 bases matching TRBD1. This TCR derives from a human donor with aplastic anemia. The sequencing input was sorted CD4+, CD8+, or CD8+CD57+ T cells (not recorded which) from PBMCs. CDR3 bases: TGTGCCAGCGGCAGGGGGAGGAGAACTGAAGCTTTCTTT. This translates into CASGRGRRTEAFF.